These 22 T cell receptor beta chains share one sample of origin, sequenced in a study of identical twins. In TCRdb, the 5' RACE reads were re-called with MiXCR into one record per CDR3 protein. The profile shows 1.5 million to 2 million distinct CDR3 sequences, about 31% of them singletons. Sample: cord blood. These receptors all come from a newborn girl in good health.

This clonotype was found a few times. This chain uses TRBV20-1 with TRBJ2-3; 13 nucleotides match TRBD2. V shed 6 bases, J shed 5 bases, and the junction held 8 bases outside the gene matches. Germline lookup yields CDR1 DFQATT and CDR2 SNEGSKA (reference sequence). The CDR3 consists of 15 residues. The CDR3 DNA is TGCAGTGCGACCGGGACTAGCGGGGTTGGAGATACGCAGTATTTT. It codes for CSATGTSGVGDTQYF.

This clonotype was seen more than once but under ten times. The chain links TRBV24-1 to TRBJ2-1, with TRBD2 identical over 11 bases. Trimming cost V 9 bases and J 6 bases; bases outside gene matches: 3. The CDR3 totals 13 residues. Germline V CDR1 and CDR2: KGHDR, SFDVKD. This CDR3 is CATGTSGINEQFF. The CDR3 bases are TGTGCCACCGGGACTAGCGGTATCAATGAGCAGTTCTTC.

This clonotype was found a few times. The V gene is TRBV4-1, the J gene TRBJ1-6, with D perhaps TRBD1 (5 bases). V gave up 1 base and J gave up 5 bases, with 15 bases separating them. The CDR3 totals 17 residues. Germline V gene sequence: CDR1 MGHRA, CDR2 YSYEKL. Here the CDR3 reads CASSQVVAGSNNSPLHF. The CDR3, as DNA: TGCGCCAGCAGCCAAGTGGTAGCAGGGTCAAATAATTCACCCCTCCACTTT.

Ten or more counts support this clonotype. V gene TRBV4-2 combines with J gene TRBJ2-1; D may be TRBD2 (6 bases). Germline CDR1 reads LGHNA; CDR2 reads YNFKEQ. V lost 2 bases, J lost 4 bases, and 15 bases lay in between. There are 16 residues in the CDR3. As DNA, the CDR3 is TGTGCCAGCAGCCAACCGGAGGGTCGTGCTTACAATGAGCAGTTCTTC. Protein: CASSQPEGRAYNEQFF.

This clonotype was detected a few times. V usage is TRBV20-1 and J usage is TRBJ1-1, with 9 bases aligning to TRBD1. V was clipped by 5 bases and J by 3 bases; unmatched bases: 10. Germline CDR1 reads DFQATT; CDR2 reads SNEGSKA (reference sequence). This CDR3 has 15 amino acids. CDR3 bases: TGCAGTGCTCCATGGCGGGACAGGGTGTACACTGAAGCTTTCTTT. This sequence encodes CSAPWRDRVYTEAFF.

This clonotype was detected only once. V is TRBV20-1 and J is TRBJ2-1, with 13 nucleotides matching TRBD2. CDR1 is DFQATT, CDR2 SNEGSKA, per germline (reference sequence). The CDR3 is 15 amino acids. The J segment lost 6 bases and the V segment lost 1 base, leaving 3 bases of the junction unmatched. The CDR3 is CSARGGLAGPNEQFF. The CDR3 DNA reads as TGCAGTGCTAGAGGGGGACTAGCGGGGCCCAATGAGCAGTTCTTC.

The V gene is TRBV24-1, the J gene TRBJ2-2, with 12 bases identical to TRBD1. This CDR3 has 16 amino acids. Trimming took 9 bases from V and 6 from J; bases not matched to a gene: 10. Germline V gene lookup returns CDR1 KGHDR and CDR2 SFDVKD. CDR3 DNA: TGTGCCACCTTTTGGGGGACAGGGGGCGAGTCCGGGGAGCTGTTTTTT. The encoded protein is CATFWGTGGESGELFF.

The V gene is TRBV10-3, the J gene TRBJ1-1; D ambiguous. With 4 bases removed from V and 4 bases from J, the gap between germline ends came to 16 bases. Per germline, CDR1 ENHRY and CDR2 SYGVKD. The CDR3 sequence is 15 residues long. The CDR3 nucleotides are TGTGCCATCAGTGTCTCCGGCAGGACGGGCACTGAAGCTTTCTTT. This translates into CAISVSGRTGTEAFF.

The chain links TRBV28 to TRBJ2-5; the match to TRBD1 covers 10 bases. The V gene's germline CDR1 is MDHEN and CDR2 SYDVKM. Trimming at V came to 3 bases and at J to 11 bases, leaving 12 bases not matched to a gene. CDR3 length: 15 amino acids. CDR3 sequence: CASSFGTGVGGEQYF. As DNA, the CDR3 is TGTGCCAGCAGTTTTGGGACAGGGGTCGGTGGTGAGCAGTACTTC.

About this clonotype: A junction boundary mismatches the germline segment, possibly from a read error. The chain links TRBV6-6 to TRBJ2-1; either TRBD1 or TRBD2 may fit D (5 bases each). This CDR3 comprises 14 residues. Germline assignment: CDR1 MNHNY and CDR2 SVGAGI (reference sequence). CDR3 DNA: TGTGCCAGCAGCTACTGGGGGACCGGCAAGGAGCAGTTCTTC. Translated, it gives CASSYWGTGKEQFF.

This clonotype was picked up a small number of times. This rearrangement joins TRBV20-1 to TRBJ2-1, with 7 bases lining up with TRBD2. The CDR3 length is 15 residues. Germline CDR1 and CDR2: DFQATT and SNEGSKA (reference sequence). V lost 0 bases, J lost 2 bases, and 4 bases stayed unmatched. This CDR3 reads CSARDQRGAYNEQFF. CDR3 in DNA: TGCAGTGCTAGAGATCAACGGGGGGCCTACAATGAGCAGTTCTTC.

This clonotype came up a few times. This chain links TRBV20-1 with TRBJ2-4, with 8 bases matching TRBD1. The J call could be wrong; TRBJ2-7 is a better fit for the DNA end. The V gene's germline CDR1 is DFQATT and CDR2 SNEGSKA (reference sequence). CDR3 length: 14 amino acids. The CDR3 DNA reads as TGCAGTGCTCTAAATTCCGGGACAGGCTACGAGCAGTACTTC. Residues: CSALNSGTGYEQYF.

This chain links TRBV12-3 or TRBV12-4 with TRBJ2-3, with TRBD2 as a possible D gene (6 bases). This CDR3 region has 16 residues. The V gene lost 5 bases and the J gene lost 1 base, with 16 bases spanning the gap. CDR3 sequence reads: CASSPPWGVRTDTQYF. CDR3 nucleotide sequence: TGTGCCAGCAGTCCACCGTGGGGGGTCCGCACAGATACGCAGTATTTT.

The table lists this clonotype with a few counts. The rearrangement joins TRBV28 to TRBJ2-1, with D perhaps matching TRBD2 (5 bases). Germline V gene lookup returns CDR1 MDHEN and CDR2 SYDVKM. V lost 3 bases to trimming and J lost 4 bases, with 10 bases between them. The CDR3 has 14 amino acids. CDR3: CASSLSSRYNEQFF. In nucleotides, the CDR3 is TGTGCCAGCAGTTTGTCTAGCCGTTACAATGAGCAGTTCTTC.

V and J are TRBV28 and TRBJ1-2; D remains unclear. The V gene's germline CDR1 is MDHEN and CDR2 SYDVKM. With 3 bases removed from V and 0 bases from J, the gap between germline ends came to 14 bases. CDR3 length equals 16 residues. CDR3 amino acids: CASSFSGLRANYGYTF. The CDR3 DNA sequence: TGTGCCAGCAGTTTCTCCGGACTGAGAGCTAACTATGGCTACACCTTC.

This clonotype was detected only a few times. The chain employs TRBV27 and TRBJ2-7; TRBD2 is a possible D gene (5 bases). The CDR3 is 14 residues long. Per germline, CDR1 MNHEY and CDR2 SMNVEV (reference sequence). V was pared by 6 bases and J by 0 bases, with 12 bases between. The CDR3 DNA is TGTGCCAGCAGCCCGGGAATCTTCTCCTACGAGCAGTACTTC. Translation gives CASSPGIFSYEQYF.

The chain carries TRBV4-1 and TRBJ1-2; D unclear. CDR1 and CDR2 (germline): MGHRA, YSYEKL. There are 15 residues in the CDR3. Trimming pared 0 bases from V and 1 base from J, leaving 9 bases between. This CDR3 reads CASSQDTQVNYGYTF. The CDR3 bases are TGCGCCAGCAGCCAAGATACGCAGGTTAACTATGGCTACACCTTC.

This clonotype was seen only a few times. This chain connects TRBV12-3 or TRBV12-4 to TRBJ2-1; D is unclear. V was trimmed by 6 bases and J by 7 bases, leaving 7 bases between them. This CDR3 has 11 amino acids. The CDR3 region has the DNA TGTGCCAGCAGGGAAGCTAATGAGCAGTTCTTC. Protein product: CASREANEQFF.

In this sample, this clonotype turned up a few times. This chain links TRBV27 with TRBJ2-3, with 14 bases lining up with TRBD2. The CDR3 sequence is 15 residues long. Losses at the gene ends were 7 bases for V and 7 bases for J; bases not matched to a gene: 7. Per the germline V gene, CDR1 is MNHEY and CDR2 is SMNVEV (reference sequence). CDR3 coding DNA: TGTGCCAGCAAGGGACTAGCGGGAGATGGGTATACGCAGTATTTT. As protein: CASKGLAGDGYTQYF.

This clonotype appeared many times. The J gene is TRBJ2-3, the V gene TRBV4-2; the D is unclear. CDR3 size: 14 residues. V was pared by 2 bases and J by 0 bases, with 6 bases between. Per germline, CDR1 LGHNA and CDR2 YNFKEQ. Here the CDR3 DNA reads TGTGCCAGCAGCCAACGGGTGAGCACAGATACGCAGTATTTT. Amino acids: CASSQRVSTDTQYF.

About this clonotype itself: The junction does not match germline at one end; this may be a read error. The rearrangement joins TRBV29-1 to TRBJ2-3; 15 positions match TRBD2. In germline, CDR1 is SQVTM, CDR2 ANQGSEA. The CDR3 is made up of 15 amino acids. CDR3 loop: CSVWTSGRATYTQYF. CDR3 DNA: TGCAGCGTTTGGACTAGCGGGAGGGCCACATATACGCAGTATTTT.

This clonotype was seen a few times. This chain connects TRBV10-3 to TRBJ2-2, with 7 bases identical to TRBD1. Germline trimming cut 7 bases from V and 4 bases from J; bases unmatched to any gene: 6. The CDR3 has 14 residues. Per germline, CDR1 ENHRY and CDR2 SYGVKD. CDR3 protein: CAIKGTALTGELFF. As DNA, the CDR3 is TGTGCCATCAAGGGGACAGCGCTCACCGGGGAGCTGTTTTTT.